The rows below give T cell receptor beta chains drawn from one sample of a study of CD8 T cells in ankylosing spondylitis. TCRdb itself ran the 5' RACE reads through MiXCR, one entry per CDR3 protein. The table lists about 160,000 distinct CDR3 sequences, approximately 20% of them singletons, with approximately 7.8% in the top ten. Sample: blood, either unsorted or a sorted T cell fraction (not recorded which). The source is a male donor with ankylosing spondylitis or in good health (not recorded which). The CDR3 runs from the conserved cysteine through the conserved F or W. The order of the fields is clone size, V gene, D gene, J gene, CDR3 protein, CDR3 DNA. D genes are given only for firm matches. Clone size is stated in some rows and not others, as once, few, many or a class when expanded.

abundance: -
v_gene: TRBV20-1
d_gene: TRBD2
j_gene: TRBJ2-5
CDR3aa: CSATGLGEGTQYF
CDR3nt: TGCAGTGCTACTGGACTTGGGGAGGGGACCCAGTACTTC

abundance: -
v_gene: TRBV12-3/TRBV12-4
d_gene: -
j_gene: TRBJ2-1
CDR3aa: CASRRGQLYNEQFF
CDR3nt: TGTGCCAGCAGAAGGGGACAACTCTACAATGAGCAGTTCTTC

abundance: -
v_gene: TRBV9
d_gene: -
j_gene: TRBJ2-1
CDR3aa: CASNRDSLNEQFF
CDR3nt: TGTGCCAGCAACCGGGACTCACTCAATGAGCAGTTCTTC

abundance: -
v_gene: TRBV7-2
d_gene: -
j_gene: TRBJ2-6
CDR3aa: CASSLAISSGANVLTF
CDR3nt: TGTGCCAGCAGCTTAGCGATCAGCTCTGGGGCCAACGTCCTGACTTTC

abundance: -
v_gene: TRBV12-5
d_gene: -
j_gene: TRBJ2-7
CDR3aa: CASGVATHPSYEQYF
CDR3nt: TGTGCTAGTGGTGTGGCAACGCACCCCTCCTACGAGCAGTACTTC

abundance: few
v_gene: TRBV28
d_gene: -
j_gene: TRBJ1-3
CDR3aa: CASSTPDSGNTIYF
CDR3nt: TGTGCCAGCAGTACCCCGGATTCTGGAAACACCATATATTTT

abundance: many
v_gene: TRBV29-1
d_gene: -
j_gene: TRBJ2-1
CDR3aa: CSVWGLLGGSYNEQFF
CDR3nt: TGCAGCGTCTGGGGACTCCTCGGGGGATCCTACAATGAGCAGTTCTTC

abundance: few
v_gene: TRBV11-2
d_gene: -
j_gene: TRBJ1-1
CDR3aa: CASSSWDTEAFF
CDR3nt: TGTGCCAGCAGCTCTTGGGACACTGAAGCTTTCTTT

abundance: many
v_gene: TRBV20-1
d_gene: -
j_gene: TRBJ2-7
CDR3aa: CSARDGRDYEQYF
CDR3nt: TGCAGTGCTAGAGATGGGCGGGACTACGAGCAGTACTTC

abundance: few
v_gene: TRBV29-1
d_gene: -
j_gene: TRBJ1-2
CDR3aa: CSALENYGYTF
CDR3nt: TGCAGCGCCCTCGAGAACTATGGCTACACCTTC

abundance: few
v_gene: TRBV5-4
d_gene: -
j_gene: TRBJ1-2
CDR3aa: CASSLVGSSDGYTF
CDR3nt: TGTGCCAGCAGCTTGGTGGGGTCCTCGGATGGCTACACCTTC

abundance: many
v_gene: TRBV5-1
d_gene: -
j_gene: TRBJ2-1
CDR3aa: CASSLGQEFMNEQFF
CDR3nt: TGCGCCAGCAGCTTGGGGCAGGAATTTATGAATGAGCAGTTCTTC

abundance: many
v_gene: TRBV2
d_gene: -
j_gene: TRBJ1-1
CDR3aa: CASSEDRTAFF
CDR3nt: TGTGCCAGCAGTGAGGACCGCACGGCTTTCTTT

abundance: -
v_gene: TRBV7-9
d_gene: TRBD2
j_gene: TRBJ2-5
CDR3aa: CASSHQAGAETQYF
CDR3nt: TGTGCCAGCAGCCATCAAGCGGGAGCAGAGACCCAGTACTTC